The 3 T cell receptor beta chains listed next were all sequenced from one sample in a study of T cells in Graves' hyperthyroidism and ophthalmopathy (dated by TCRdb to the late 2010s). Receptors were amplified or captured by multiplex PCR. Sequencing used an Illumina HiSeq 2000. TCR beta CDR3 regions were amplified from RNA transcripts. A first-round RT-PCR of the TCR CDR3 used the HTBI primer set with the Qiagen OneStep RT-PCR kit. Clones were called with MiXCR by TCRdb after fastp trimmed the public reads at Q25, and only in-frame beta chains were retained. Each entry is one CDR3 protein sequence, shown with its most common DNA and genes. This sample gives 400,000 to 500,000 distinct CDR3 sequences in total; around 14% of them show up just once. The ten largest clones add up to roughly 17% of the sample. Sequenced: blood. These TCRs come from a woman younger than 30 with Graves' hyperthyroidism.

This clonotype was seen at least ten times. V gene TRBV30 combines with J gene TRBJ1-2; no reliable D call. CDR1 and CDR2 (germline): GTSNPN, SVGIG (reference sequence). Trimming took 5 bases from V and 8 from J, leaving 15 bases between them. CDR3 length: 12 amino acids. Here the CDR3 reads CAWHPGVGGYTF. For the CDR3, the DNA is TGTGCCTGGCACCCTGGGGTTGGAGGCTACACCTTC.

This clonotype was observed many times. The rearrangement joins TRBV28 to TRBJ2-1; 8 positions match TRBD2. V dropped 5 bases and J dropped 4; count of bases not matched to a gene: 10. Germline values: CDR1 MDHEN, CDR2 SYDVKM. The CDR3 totals 16 residues. In DNA form, the CDR3 reads TGTGCCAGCAGTCAACCCGCGCGACTAGCGTACAATGAGCAGTTCTTC. It encodes CASSQPARLAYNEQFF.

This chain uses TRBV15 with TRBJ2-1; 7 nucleotides align to TRBD2. V shed 3 bases and J 2 bases; nucleotides not matched to a gene: 4. The CDR3 runs 15 residues. CDR1 and CDR2 (germline): LNHNV, YYDKDF (reference sequence). The CDR3 sequence is CATSSRDYPYNEQFF. The CDR3 region has the DNA TGTGCCACCAGCAGTCGGGACTATCCCTACAATGAGCAGTTCTTC.